This TCR beta chain was identified during a study of blood T cell repertoires in COVID-19. Assignment of participants to cohorts was predicated upon participant-reported clinical history. Donors of Cohort 3 who recovered were those that had two negative PCRs, clearance, or symptom resolution. Authors' data handling: From reference gene primer amplification, estimates of nucleated cell counts were derived. Sequencing was performed with immunoSEQ multiplex PCR; in TCRdb, only in-frame clones are kept and a portion is missing. V and J calls and clone size are as listed in that table; D and trimming were resolved from the DNA. Altogether about 130,000 clones are present, about 86% being singletons, with the ten largest covering approximately 10%. J gave up 4 bases and V 3 bases, and 6 bases lay outside the gene matches. The germline CDR1 and CDR2 sequences are MNHEY and SMNVEV (reference sequence). CDR3 length: 15 residues.

The chain combines TRBV27 with TRBJ1-5; TRBD1 aligns across 7 bases. The sample taken for sequencing was PBMCs or T cells enriched from blood (not recorded which). This clonotype was obtained from a man aged 45 to 65 who had recovered from COVID-19. The CDR3 is CASSFYRGGNQPQHF. Here the CDR3 DNA reads TGTGCCAGCAGTTTTTACAGGGGTGGTAATCAGCCCCAGCATTTT.